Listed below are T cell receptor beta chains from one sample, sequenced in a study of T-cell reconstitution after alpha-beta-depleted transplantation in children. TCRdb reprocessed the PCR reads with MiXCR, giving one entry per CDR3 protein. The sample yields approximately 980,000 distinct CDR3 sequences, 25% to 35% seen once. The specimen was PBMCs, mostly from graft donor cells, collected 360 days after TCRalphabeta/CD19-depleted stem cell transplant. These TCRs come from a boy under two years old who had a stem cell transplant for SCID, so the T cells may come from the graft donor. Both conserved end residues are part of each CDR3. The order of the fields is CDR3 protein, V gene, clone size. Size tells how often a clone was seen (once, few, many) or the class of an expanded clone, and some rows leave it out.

CDR3: CASTQREGFPLATQYF; V: TRBV7-2; size: -
CDR3: CASSQEPSGAEGTDTQYF; V: TRBV4-3; size: -
CDR3: CASSQLPFSGANVLTF; V: TRBV4-1; size: -
CDR3: CSARVGFRGLWGNEQFF; V: TRBV20-1; size: -
CDR3: CASSQVRGRPSNSPLHF; V: TRBV3-1; size: -
CDR3: CSARTGRKQETQYF; V: TRBV20-1; size: few
CDR3: CSASDGTSISSYNSPLHF; V: TRBV20-1; size: few
CDR3: CATSLTGSYNEQFF; V: TRBV24-1; size: few
CDR3: CASRSPGAHNEQFF; V: TRBV5-1; size: few
CDR3: CASSTLALASTGELFF; V: TRBV7-9; size: -
CDR3: CASSKTGLAGSSYNEQFF; V: TRBV9; size: few
CDR3: CASSQERGWNNEQFF; V: TRBV4-3; size: -
CDR3: CASATLTKNIQYF; V: TRBV10-3; size: -
CDR3: CSASGRDLYTGELFF; V: TRBV29-1; size: few
CDR3: CASCPEGGTGGNTGELFF; V: TRBV11-2; size: -
CDR3: CASSLSRLRESSGNTIYF; V: TRBV11-1; size: -
CDR3: CSARPGTGETELFF; V: TRBV29-1; size: few
CDR3: CASSPTGGYNEQFF; V: TRBV7-2; size: few
CDR3: CASSLVGTGRRNIQYF; V: TRBV12-3/TRBV12-4; size: -
CDR3: CSARAPTGEPEKLFF; V: TRBV20-1; size: -
CDR3: CASTIAVSSYNEQFF; V: TRBV12-3/TRBV12-4; size: -
CDR3: CASSRLTLNSGANVLTF; V: TRBV27; size: few